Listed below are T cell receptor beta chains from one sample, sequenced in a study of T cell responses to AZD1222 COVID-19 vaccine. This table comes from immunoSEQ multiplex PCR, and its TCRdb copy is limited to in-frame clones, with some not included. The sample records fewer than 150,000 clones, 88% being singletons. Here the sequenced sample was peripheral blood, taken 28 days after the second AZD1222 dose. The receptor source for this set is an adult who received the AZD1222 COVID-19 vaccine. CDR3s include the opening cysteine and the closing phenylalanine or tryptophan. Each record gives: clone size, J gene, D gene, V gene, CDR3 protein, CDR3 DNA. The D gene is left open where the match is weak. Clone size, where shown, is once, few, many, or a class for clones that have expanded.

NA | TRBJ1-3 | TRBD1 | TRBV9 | CASSFTGAGNTIYF | TGTGCCAGCAGCTTTACAGGGGCAGGAAACACCATATATTTT
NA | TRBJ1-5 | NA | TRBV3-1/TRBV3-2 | CASSQRAGDQPQHF | TGTGCCAGCAGCCAAAGAGCAGGGGATCAGCCCCAGCATTTT
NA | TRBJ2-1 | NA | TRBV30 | CAWSPGLLYNEQFF | TGTGCCTGGTCACCGGGACTCCTCTACAATGAGCAGTTCTTC
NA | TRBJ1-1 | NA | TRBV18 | CASSPPGGMNTEAFF | TGTGCCAGCTCACCACCGGGAGGGATGAACACTGAAGCTTTCTTT
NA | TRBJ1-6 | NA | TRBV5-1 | CASSLEANSPLHF | TGCGCCAGCAGCTTAGAAGCTAATTCACCCCTCCACTTT
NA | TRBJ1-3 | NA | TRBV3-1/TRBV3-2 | CASSQDGDGRSGNTIYF | TGTGCCAGCAGCCAAGATGGGGACGGCCGCTCTGGAAACACCATATATTTT
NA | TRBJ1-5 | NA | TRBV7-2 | CASSSAGEQPQHF | TGTGCCAGCAGCTCCGCAGGGGAACAGCCCCAGCATTTT
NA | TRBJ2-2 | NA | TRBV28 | CASTADGTGELFF | TGTGCCAGCACCGCAGACGGCACCGGGGAGCTGTTTTTT
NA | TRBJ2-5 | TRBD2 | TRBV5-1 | CASRLGTSKETQYF | TGCGCCAGCAGGTTGGGGACTAGCAAAGAGACCCAGTACTTC
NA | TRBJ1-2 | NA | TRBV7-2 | CASSLGLAGGYGYTF | TGTGCCAGCAGCTTAGGACTGGCGGGGGGCTATGGCTACACCTTC
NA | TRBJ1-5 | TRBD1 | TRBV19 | CASSRQGSYQPQHF | TGTGCCAGTAGTAGACAGGGGTCGTATCAGCCCCAGCATTTT
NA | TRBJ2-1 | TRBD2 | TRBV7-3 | CASSPGAGLNNEQFF | TGTGCCAGCAGCCCTGGAGCGGGACTTAACAATGAGCAGTTCTTC
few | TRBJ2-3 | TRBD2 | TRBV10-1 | CASSETRGGPTDTQYF | TGCGCCAGCAGTGAGACTCGGGGGGGACCCACAGATACGCAGTATTTT